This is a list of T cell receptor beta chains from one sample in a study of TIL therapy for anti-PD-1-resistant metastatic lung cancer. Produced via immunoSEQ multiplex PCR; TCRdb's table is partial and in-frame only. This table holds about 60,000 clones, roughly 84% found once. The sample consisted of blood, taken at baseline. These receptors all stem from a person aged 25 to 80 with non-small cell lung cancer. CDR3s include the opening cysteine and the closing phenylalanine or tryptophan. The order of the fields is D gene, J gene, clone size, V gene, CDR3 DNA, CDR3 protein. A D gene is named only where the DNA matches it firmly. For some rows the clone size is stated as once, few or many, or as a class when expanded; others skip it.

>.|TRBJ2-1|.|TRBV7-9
TGTGCCAGCAGCTTAGGGCAGGGATCAGATGAGCAGTTCTTC
CASSLGQGSDEQFF
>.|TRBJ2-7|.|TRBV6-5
TGTGCCAGCAGTTACTCAGGAGGTTCCTACGAGCAGTACTTC
CASSYSGGSYEQYF
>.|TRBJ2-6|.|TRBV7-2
TGTGCCAGCAGCTTGACCGCTGGGGCCAACGTCCTGACTTTC
CASSLTAGANVLTF
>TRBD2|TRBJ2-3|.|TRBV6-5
TGTGCCAGCAGTTCCGATAGCGGGAGGGCCTTGCATTTT
CASSSDSGRALHF
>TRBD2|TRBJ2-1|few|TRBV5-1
TGCGCCAGCAGCGAGACTAGCGGGACCCGCTACAATGAGCAGTTCTTC
CASSETSGTRYNEQFF
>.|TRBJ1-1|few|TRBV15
TGTGCCACCAGCACAGAAAATCTGGGGGGGAGGCCTGAAGCTTTCTTT
CATSTENLGGRPEAFF
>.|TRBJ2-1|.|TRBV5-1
TGCGCCAGCAGCTTGGATGCAGCCTACAATGAGCAGTTCTTC
CASSLDAAYNEQFF
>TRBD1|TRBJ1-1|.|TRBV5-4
TGTGCCAGCAGCTTGGCGGGACAGAGGGTCACTGAAGCTTTCTTT
CASSLAGQRVTEAFF
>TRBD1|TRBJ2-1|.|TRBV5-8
TGTGCCAGCAGCCCCCAGGGGGCTCGAGAGCAGTTCTTC
CASSPQGAREQFF
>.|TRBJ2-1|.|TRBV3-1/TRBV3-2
TGTGCCAGCAGCCGGGCCGGGGGGCCTGACGTCAATGAGCAGTTCTTC
CASSRAGGPDVNEQFF
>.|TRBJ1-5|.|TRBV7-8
TGTGCCAGCAGCTGGAGTATAAGGGGAGGCAATCAGCCCCAGCATTTT
CASSWSIRGGNQPQHF
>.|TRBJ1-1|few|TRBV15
TGTGCCACCAGCAGAGGGTACGACACTGAAGCTTTCTTT
CATSRGYDTEAFF
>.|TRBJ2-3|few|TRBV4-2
TGTGCCAGCAGTCAACAGGGAAACACAGATACGCAGTATTTT
CASSQQGNTDTQYF
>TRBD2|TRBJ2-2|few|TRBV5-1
TGCGCCAGCAGCTCACACTGGACTAGCGGGAGGACCGGGGAGCTGTTTTTT
CASSSHWTSGRTGELFF
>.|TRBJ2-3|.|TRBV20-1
TGCAGTGCTGCCCTGGATACGCAGTATTTT
CSAALDTQYF
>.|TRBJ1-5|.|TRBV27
TGTGCCAGCAGTTATGGAGGCGGTCAGCCCCAGCATTTT
CASSYGGGQPQHF
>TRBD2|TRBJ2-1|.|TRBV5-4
TGTGCCAGCCTGGAGGGCGGGAGAATGTACAATGAGCAGTTCTTC
CASLEGGRMYNEQFF
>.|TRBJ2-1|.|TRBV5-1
TGCGCCAGCAGCCCGGACTCCCCGACCTACAATGAGCAGTTCTTC
CASSPDSPTYNEQFF
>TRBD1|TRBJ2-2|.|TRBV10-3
TGTGCCACCCAGGAGGGACAGGGCGACACCGGGGAGCTGTTTTTT
CATQEGQGDTGELFF
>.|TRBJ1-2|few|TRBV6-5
TGTGCCAGCAGTACTGACAGCGACTATGGCTACACCTTC
CASSTDSDYGYTF
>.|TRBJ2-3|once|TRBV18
TGTGCCAGCTCACCCTCGTGGCAGGGCACAGATACGCAGTATTTT
CASSPSWQGTDTQYF
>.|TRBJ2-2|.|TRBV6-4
TGTGCCAGGGAGTGGCCCCTCGGGGTTAGTAACACCGGGGAGCTGTTTTTT
CAREWPLGVSNTGELFF
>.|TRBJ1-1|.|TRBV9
TGTGCCAGCAGCCCCGGGACCCTCCCCAACACTGAAGCTTTCTTT
CASSPGTLPNTEAFF
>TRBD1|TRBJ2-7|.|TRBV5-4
TGTGCCAGCAGCCCCCGGGACAGGGCTGTTCAAAAACCTTACGAGCAGTACTTC
CASSPRDRAVQKPYEQYF
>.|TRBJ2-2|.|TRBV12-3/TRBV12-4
TGTGCCACCCCAGGACAGACCACCGGGGAGCTGTTTTTT
CATPGQTTGELFF
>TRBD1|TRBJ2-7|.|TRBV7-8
TGTGCCAGCAGCCCCGGGACAGGATTCTTGTACGAGCAGTACTTC
CASSPGTGFLYEQYF
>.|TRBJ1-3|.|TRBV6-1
TGTGCCAGCAGTGAAGCTCCCGGGACCGGTGGAAACACCATATATTTT
CASSEAPGTGGNTIYF
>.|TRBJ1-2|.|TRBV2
TGTGCCAGCAGTGAAGGAGAGGGAGATGGCTACACCTTC
CASSEGEGDGYTF